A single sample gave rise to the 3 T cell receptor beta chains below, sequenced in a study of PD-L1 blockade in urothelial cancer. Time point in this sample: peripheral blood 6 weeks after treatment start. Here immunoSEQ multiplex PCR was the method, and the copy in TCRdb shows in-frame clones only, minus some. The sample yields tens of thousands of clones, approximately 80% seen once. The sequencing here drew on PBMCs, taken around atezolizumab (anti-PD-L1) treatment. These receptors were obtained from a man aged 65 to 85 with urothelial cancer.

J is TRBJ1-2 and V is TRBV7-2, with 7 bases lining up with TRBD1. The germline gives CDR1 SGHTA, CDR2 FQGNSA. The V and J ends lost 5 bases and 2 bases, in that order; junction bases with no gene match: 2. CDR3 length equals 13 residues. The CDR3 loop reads CASSRQGNYGYTF. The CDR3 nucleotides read TGTGCCAGCAGCAGACAGGGCAACTATGGCTACACCTTC.

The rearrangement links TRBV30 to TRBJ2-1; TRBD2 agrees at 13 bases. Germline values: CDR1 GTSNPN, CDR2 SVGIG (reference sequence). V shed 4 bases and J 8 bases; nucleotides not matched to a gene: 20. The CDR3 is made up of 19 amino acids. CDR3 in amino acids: CAWKTAQTQGLAGWDEQFF. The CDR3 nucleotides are TGTGCCTGGAAGACCGCCCAAACCCAGGGACTAGCGGGATGGGATGAGCAGTTCTTC.

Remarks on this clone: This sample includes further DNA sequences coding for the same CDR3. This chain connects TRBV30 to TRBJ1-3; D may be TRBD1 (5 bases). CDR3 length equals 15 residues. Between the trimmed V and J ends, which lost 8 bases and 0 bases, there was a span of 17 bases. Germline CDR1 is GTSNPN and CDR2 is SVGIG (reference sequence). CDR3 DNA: TGTGCCGCGGGGCAGGGCATCGCCTCTGGAAACACCATATATTTT. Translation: CAAGQGIASGNTIYF.